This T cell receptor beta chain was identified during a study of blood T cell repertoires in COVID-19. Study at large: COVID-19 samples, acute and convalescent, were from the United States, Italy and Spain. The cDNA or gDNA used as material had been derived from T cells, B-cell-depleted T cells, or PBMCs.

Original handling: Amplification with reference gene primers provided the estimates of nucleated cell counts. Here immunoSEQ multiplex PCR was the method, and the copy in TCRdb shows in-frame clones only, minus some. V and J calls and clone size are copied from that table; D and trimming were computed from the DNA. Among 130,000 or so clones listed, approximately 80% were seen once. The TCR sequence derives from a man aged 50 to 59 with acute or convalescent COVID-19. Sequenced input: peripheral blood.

CDR3 DNA sequence: TGTGCCAGCAGTCGCTTACTAGCGGGCGACAATGAGCAGTTCTTC. It is translated as CASSRLLAGDNEQFF. The V gene is TRBV7-6, the J gene TRBJ2-1; 9 bases are a match to TRBD2. The CDR3 runs to 15 residues. The V segment lost 6 bases and the J segment 5 bases; nucleotides outside the gene matches: 8. Germline CDR1 reads SGHVS; CDR2 reads FNYEAQ. Supplemented by reference TRBV7-6 and TRBJ2-1, the full variable domain reads GAGVSQSPRYKVTKRGQDVALRCDPISGHVSLYWYRQALGQGPEFLTYFNYEAQQDKSGLPNDRFSAERPEGSISTLTIQRTEQRDSAMYRCASSRLLAGDNEQFFGPGTRLTVL.